Below, 4 T cell receptor beta chains from the same sample are listed, as sequenced in a study of OX40 agonist ivuxolimab in advanced cancers. Clones were read by immunoSEQ multiplex PCR, and TCRdb kept only the in-frame ones, dropping some. This table has roughly 48,000 clones, 75% to 80% appearing once. The specimen comprised CD4+ or CD8+ T cells sorted from blood, sampled in a trial of the OX40 agonist ivuxolimab. The receptors stem from an adult with an advanced solid tumor such as melanoma, head and neck, liver or kidney cancer.

The rearrangement links TRBV29-1 to TRBJ1-4; 8 positions agree with TRBD1. The ends lost 4 bases at V and 7 bases at J; junction bases unmatched: 11. CDR3 size: 15 residues. Germline CDR1 and CDR2: SQVTM and ANQGSEA. CDR3 loop: CSVVRGGTGGEKLFF. CDR3 bases: TGCAGCGTTGTAAGGGGGGGGACAGGTGGTGAAAAACTGTTTTTT.

The gene calls are TRBV5-6 and TRBJ1-2, with 7 bases that match TRBD1. The germline V gene encodes CDR1 SGHDT and CDR2 YYEEEE. CDR3 length: 13 amino acids. V gave up 6 bases and J gave up 6 bases; unmatched junction bases: 8. The CDR3 protein is CASTDGGGHGYTF. The CDR3 DNA reads as TGTGCCAGCACCGACGGAGGGGGCCATGGCTACACCTTC.

V usage is TRBV7-9 and J usage is TRBJ1-1; 9 bases are a match to TRBD1. Germline V gene data show CDR1 as SEHNR and CDR2 as FQNEAQ (reference sequence). The CDR3 is 15 residues long. J lost 6 bases, V lost 2 bases, and 7 bases had no gene match. The chain's CDR3 is CASSLLRQGVSEAFF. The CDR3 bases are TGTGCCAGCAGCTTACTGAGACAGGGGGTATCTGAAGCTTTCTTT.

The J gene is TRBJ2-2, the V gene TRBV30, with 7 bases that match TRBD1. Germline V lookup: CDR1 GTSNPN, CDR2 SVGIG (reference sequence). The V gene end was trimmed by 3 bases and the J gene end by 5 bases; junction bases not matched to a gene: 9. The CDR3 covers 15 residues. The CDR3 DNA follows: TGTGCCTGGAGAGGAACAGGGGTTGAGACCGGGGAGCTGTTTTTT. Its translation is CAWRGTGVETGELFF.